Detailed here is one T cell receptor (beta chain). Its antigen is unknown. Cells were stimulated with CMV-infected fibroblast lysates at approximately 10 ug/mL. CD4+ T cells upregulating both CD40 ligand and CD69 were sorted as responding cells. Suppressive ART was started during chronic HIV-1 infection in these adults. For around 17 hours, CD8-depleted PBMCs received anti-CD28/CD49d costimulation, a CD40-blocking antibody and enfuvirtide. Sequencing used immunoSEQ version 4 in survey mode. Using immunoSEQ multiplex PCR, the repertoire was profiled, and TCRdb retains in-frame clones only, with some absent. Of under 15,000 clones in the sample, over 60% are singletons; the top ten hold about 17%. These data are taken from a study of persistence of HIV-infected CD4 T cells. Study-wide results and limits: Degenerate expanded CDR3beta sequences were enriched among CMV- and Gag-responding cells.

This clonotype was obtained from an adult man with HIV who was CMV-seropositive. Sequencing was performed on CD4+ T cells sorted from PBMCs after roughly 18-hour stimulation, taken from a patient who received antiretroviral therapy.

CDR3 sequence (DNA): TGTGCCAGCAGCGTAGATCAGGGGAGCACTGAAGCTTTCTTT. This gives the protein CASSVDQGSTEAFF. The chain uses TRBV9 and TRBJ1-1, with D tentatively TRBD1 (6 bases). This CDR3 comprises 14 residues. Trimming left V 0 bases short and J 4 bases short, with 10 bases between. The germline CDR1 and CDR2 sequences are SGDLS and YYNGEE.